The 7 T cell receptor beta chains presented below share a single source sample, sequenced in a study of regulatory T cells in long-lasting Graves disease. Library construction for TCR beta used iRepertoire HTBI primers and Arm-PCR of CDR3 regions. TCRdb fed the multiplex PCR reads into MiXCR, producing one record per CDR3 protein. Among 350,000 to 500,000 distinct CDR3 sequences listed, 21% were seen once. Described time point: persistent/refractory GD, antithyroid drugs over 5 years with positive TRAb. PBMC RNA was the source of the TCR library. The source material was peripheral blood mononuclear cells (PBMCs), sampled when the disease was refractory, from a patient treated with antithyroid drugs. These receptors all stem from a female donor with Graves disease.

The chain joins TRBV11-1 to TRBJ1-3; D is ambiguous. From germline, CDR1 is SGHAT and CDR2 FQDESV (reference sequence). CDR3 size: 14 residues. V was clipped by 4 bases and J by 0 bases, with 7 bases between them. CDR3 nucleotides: TGTGCCAGCAGCTCTGTTCACTCTGGAAACACCATATATTTT. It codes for CASSSVHSGNTIYF. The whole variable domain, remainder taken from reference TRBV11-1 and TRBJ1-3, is EAEVAQSPRYKITEKSQAVAFWCDPISGHATLYWYRQILGQGPELLVQFQDESVVDDSQLPKDRFSAERLKGVDSTLKIQPAELGDSAMYLCASSSVHSGNTIYFGEGSWLTVV.

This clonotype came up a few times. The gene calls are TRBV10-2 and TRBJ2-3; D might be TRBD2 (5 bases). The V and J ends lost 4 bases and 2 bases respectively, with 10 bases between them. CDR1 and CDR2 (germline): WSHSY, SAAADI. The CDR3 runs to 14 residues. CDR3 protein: CASSGQRYTDTQYF. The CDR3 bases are TGCGCCAGCAGTGGCCAGCGGTACACAGATACGCAGTATTTT.

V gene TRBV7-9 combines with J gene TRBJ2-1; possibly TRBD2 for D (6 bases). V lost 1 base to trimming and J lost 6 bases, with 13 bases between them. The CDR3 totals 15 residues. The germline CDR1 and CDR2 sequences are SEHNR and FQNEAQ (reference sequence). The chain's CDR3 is CASSLVRGSFNEQFF. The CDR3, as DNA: TGTGCCAGCAGCTTAGTTCGGGGGAGTTTCAATGAGCAGTTCTTC.

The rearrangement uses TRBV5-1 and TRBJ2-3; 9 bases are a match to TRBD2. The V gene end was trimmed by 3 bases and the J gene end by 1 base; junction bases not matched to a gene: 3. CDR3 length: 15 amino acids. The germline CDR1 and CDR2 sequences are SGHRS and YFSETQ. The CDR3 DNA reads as TGCGCCAGCAGCTCGGGACTAGCTCGCACAGATACGCAGTATTTT. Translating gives CASSSGLARTDTQYF.

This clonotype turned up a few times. Here the CDR3 reads CSVLAGDSYEQYF. The CDR3 bases are TGCAGCGTTTTAGCGGGAGACTCCTACGAGCAGTACTTC. V usage is TRBV29-1 and J usage is TRBJ2-7, with 9 bases fitting TRBD2. The V gene end was trimmed by 5 bases and the J gene end by 0 bases; junction bases not matched to a gene: 2. The CDR3 is made up of 13 amino acids. Germline V gene lookup returns CDR1 SQVTM and CDR2 ANQGSEA.

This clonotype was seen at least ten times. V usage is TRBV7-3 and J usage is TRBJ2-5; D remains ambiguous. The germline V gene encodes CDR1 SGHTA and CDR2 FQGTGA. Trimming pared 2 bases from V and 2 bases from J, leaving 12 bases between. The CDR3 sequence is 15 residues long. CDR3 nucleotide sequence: TGTGCCAGCAGCTTAGGGCTTACAGCACAAGAGACCCAGTACTTC. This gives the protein CASSLGLTAQETQYF. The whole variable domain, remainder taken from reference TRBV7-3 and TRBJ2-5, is GAGVSQTPSNKVTEKGKYVELRCDPISGHTALYWYRQSLGQGPEFLIYFQGTGAADDSGLPNDRFFAVRPEGSVSTLKIQRTERGDSAVYLCASSLGLTAQETQYFGPGTRLLVL.

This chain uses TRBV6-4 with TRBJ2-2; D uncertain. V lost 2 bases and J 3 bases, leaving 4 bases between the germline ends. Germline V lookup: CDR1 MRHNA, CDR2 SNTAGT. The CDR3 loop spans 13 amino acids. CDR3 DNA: TGTGCCAGCAGTGACGGAGACACCGGGGAGCTGTTTTTT. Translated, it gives CASSDGDTGELFF.